Below, 12 T cell receptor beta chains from the same sample are listed, as sequenced in a study of a mutant IDH1 vaccine in newly diagnosed glioma. Only in-frame clones appear in the TCRdb table, and some are missing; sequencing was by immunoSEQ multiplex PCR. The sample yields about 67,000 clones, around four fifths seen once. The sample's time point: baseline, week 1 (first vaccination visit). Treatment given: pre-vaccination baseline after standard-of-care therapy. This specimen consisted of peripheral blood mononuclear cells (PBMCs), obtained from a glioma patient treated with radiotherapy, temozolomide or both. These receptors all come from a young woman with glioma. Some clones in this sample may be carry-over from other donors' samples.

The V and J genes are TRBV4-3 and TRBJ1-2, with unresolved D. The CDR3 totals 12 residues. The germline V and J ends were trimmed by 4 bases and 4 bases, with 7 bases remaining between them. Germline CDR1 is LGHNA and CDR2 is YSLEER. CDR3 sequence (DNA): TGCGCCAGCAGCCCGGGCCGCTATGGCTACACCTTC. Translated, it gives CASSPGRYGYTF.

This clone was seen just once. V usage is TRBV7-9 and J usage is TRBJ1-1; 7 bases align to TRBD1. The CDR3 runs to 15 residues. Germline assignment: CDR1 SEHNR and CDR2 FQNEAQ (reference sequence). Unmatched junction bases numbered 17, after V lost 5 bases and J lost 11 bases. The CDR3 protein is CASSVLTGSLSRAFF. As DNA, the CDR3 is TGTGCCAGCAGCGTTTTGACAGGGTCTTTGAGTCGGGCTTTCTTT.

The V and J genes are TRBV19 and TRBJ1-1; D not resolved. The germline CDR1 and CDR2 sequences are LNHDA and SQIVND (reference sequence). V was pared by 7 bases and J by 3 bases, with 9 bases between. The CDR3 covers 12 residues. CDR3 DNA sequence: TGTGCCAGTACCCTGCGGGACACTGAAGCTTTCTTT. Protein product: CASTLRDTEAFF.

This rearrangement joins TRBV2 to TRBJ2-2; D is perhaps TRBD2 (8 bases). Germline V gene data show CDR1 as SNHLY and CDR2 as FYNNEI. V lost 7 bases and J 10 bases, leaving 19 bases between the germline ends. The CDR3 is made up of 14 amino acids. CDR3 sequence: CASNTGLGTAELFF. CDR3 DNA: TGTGCCAGCAACACGGGACTAGGGACAGCGGAGCTGTTTTTT. The full variable domain, rest sourced from reference TRBV2 and TRBJ2-2, is EPEVTQTPSHQVTQMGQEVILRCVPISNHLYFYWYRQILGQKVEFLVSFYNNEISEKSEIFDDQFSVERPDGSNFTLKIRSTKLEDSAMYFCASNTGLGTAELFFGEGSRLTVL.

The chain employs TRBV5-4 and TRBJ2-7, with TRBD2 matching 11 bases. There are 15 residues in the CDR3. V lost 0 bases, J lost 7 bases, and 6 bases stayed unmatched. Germline V gene data show CDR1 as SGHNT and CDR2 as YYREEE (reference sequence). In DNA form, the CDR3 reads TGTGCCAGCAGCTTGGTTAGCGGGGGGGCTGGAGAGCAGTACTTC. Its translation is CASSLVSGGAGEQYF.

V usage is TRBV19 and J usage is TRBJ2-3, with 13 bases identical to TRBD2. V lost 6 bases and J lost 1; bases outside the gene matches: 4. The CDR3 sequence is 16 residues long. Looked up from germline, CDR1 is LNHDA and CDR2 is SQIVND (reference sequence). The CDR3 sequence is CASSLGTSGGTDTQYF. As DNA, the CDR3 is TGTGCCAGTAGCCTTGGGACTAGCGGGGGCACAGATACGCAGTATTTT.

The chain combines TRBV7-9 with TRBJ2-7; tentative D call: TRBD2 (6 bases). The CDR3 is 15 amino acids. V lost 1 base, J lost 7 bases, and 17 bases lay in between. Germline V lookup: CDR1 SEHNR, CDR2 FQNEAQ (reference sequence). The CDR3 sequence: CASSLVGLAPQEQYF. CDR3 DNA sequence: TGTGCCAGCAGCTTAGTAGGCCTAGCGCCCCAGGAGCAGTACTTC. The full variable domain, completed using reference TRBV7-9 and TRBJ2-7, is DTGVSQNPRHKITKRGQNVTFRCDPISEHNRLYWYRQTLGQGPEFLTYFQNEAQLEKSRLLSDRFSAERPKGSFSTLEIQRTEQGDSAMYLCASSLVGLAPQEQYFGPGTRLTVT.

V usage is TRBV27 and J usage is TRBJ1-1; 8 nucleotides line up with TRBD1. This CDR3 has 13 residues. Germline V gene data show CDR1 as MNHEY and CDR2 as SMNVEV (reference sequence). V was clipped by 9 bases and J by 0 bases; unmatched bases: 3. CDR3 sequence (DNA): TGTGCCAGTGGACAGGGAATGAACACTGAAGCTTTCTTT. Protein product: CASGQGMNTEAFF.

This chain links TRBV5-6 with TRBJ1-5; 7 nucleotides agree with TRBD1. With V trimmed by 3 bases and J by 6 bases, 3 bases remained unmatched. The length of the CDR3 is 13 residues. Germline CDR1 is SGHDT and CDR2 is YYEEEE. The CDR3 spells CASSSGQLQPQHF. The CDR3 region has the DNA TGTGCCAGCAGCTCGGGACAGCTTCAGCCCCAGCATTTT. Together with reference TRBV5-6 and TRBJ1-5, the CDR3 gives the full variable domain: DAGVTQSPTHLIKTRGQQVTLRCSPKSGHDTVSWYQQALGQGPQFIFQYYEEEERQRGNFPDRFSGHQFPNYSSELNVNALLLGDSALYLCASSSGQLQPQHFGDGTRLSIL.

This sequence joins TRBV6-6 and TRBJ2-1, with 10 positions matching TRBD2. Germline CDR1 reads MNHNY; CDR2 reads SVGAGI (reference sequence). The CDR3 is made up of 13 amino acids. Losses at the gene ends were 11 bases for V and 5 bases for J; bases not matched to a gene: 6. The CDR3 DNA reads as TGTGCCGTCCGACTAGCGGGTCACAATGAGCAGTTCTTC. Translating gives CAVRLAGHNEQFF.

As DNA, the CDR3 is TGTGCCAGTAGCTCCCGACGGCAGGGTTCTAATTCACCCCTCCACTTT. It yields the protein CASSSRRQGSNSPLHF. The chain combines TRBV19 with TRBJ1-6; the D gene is possibly TRBD1 (5 bases). V was trimmed by 6 bases and J by 6 bases, leaving 18 bases between them. Germline assignment: CDR1 LNHDA and CDR2 SQIVND (reference sequence). CDR3 length: 16 residues.

The chain is built from TRBV4-1 and TRBJ1-4, with D possibly being TRBD1 (5 bases). With 3 bases removed from V and 7 bases from J, the gap between germline ends came to 15 bases. CDR3 length equals 15 residues. Germline V gene data show CDR1 as MGHRA and CDR2 as YSYEKL. This CDR3 is CASSQLVGGFEKLFF. CDR3 nucleotides: TGCGCCAGCAGCCAGTTGGTCGGGGGGTTTGAAAAACTGTTTTTT.